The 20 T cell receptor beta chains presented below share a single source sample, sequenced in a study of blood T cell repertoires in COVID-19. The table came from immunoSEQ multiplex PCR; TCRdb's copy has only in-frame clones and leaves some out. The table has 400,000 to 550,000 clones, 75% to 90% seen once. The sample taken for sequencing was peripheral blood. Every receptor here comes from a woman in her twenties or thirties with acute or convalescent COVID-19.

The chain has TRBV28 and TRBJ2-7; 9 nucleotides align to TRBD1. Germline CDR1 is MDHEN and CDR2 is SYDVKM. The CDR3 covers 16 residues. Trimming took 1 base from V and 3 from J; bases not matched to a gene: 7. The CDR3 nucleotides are TGTGCCAGCAGTTTATCAACTCACAGGGGGCTCTACGAGCAGTACTTC. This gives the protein CASSLSTHRGLYEQYF.

The CDR3 bases are TGCGCCAGCACTACAATCCAGGGAATGGATACGCAGTATTTT. Protein: CASTTIQGMDTQYF. The chain links TRBV4-1 to TRBJ2-3; D might be TRBD1 (5 bases). This CDR3 contains 14 residues. V gave up 7 bases and J gave up 6 bases, with 17 bases separating them. Per germline, CDR1 MGHRA and CDR2 YSYEKL.

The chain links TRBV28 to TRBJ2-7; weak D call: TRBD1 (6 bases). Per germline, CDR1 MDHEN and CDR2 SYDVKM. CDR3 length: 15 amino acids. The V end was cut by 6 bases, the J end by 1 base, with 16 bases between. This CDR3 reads CASSRQETGSYEQYF. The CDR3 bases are TGTGCCAGCAGCCGACAGGAAACAGGATCCTACGAGCAGTACTTC. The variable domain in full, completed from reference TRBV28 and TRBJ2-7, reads DVKVTQSSRYLVKRTGEKVFLECVQDMDHENMFWYRQDPGLGLRLIYFSYDVKMKEKGDIPEGYSVSREKKERFSLILESASTNQTSMYLCASSRQETGSYEQYFGPGTRLTVT.

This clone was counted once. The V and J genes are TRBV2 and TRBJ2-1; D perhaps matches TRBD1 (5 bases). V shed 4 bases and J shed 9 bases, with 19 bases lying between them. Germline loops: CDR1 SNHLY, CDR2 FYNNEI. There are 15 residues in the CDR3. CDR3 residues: CASSVHDRRTFEQFF. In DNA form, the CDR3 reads TGTGCCAGCAGTGTACATGACCGGCGGACATTTGAGCAGTTCTTC.

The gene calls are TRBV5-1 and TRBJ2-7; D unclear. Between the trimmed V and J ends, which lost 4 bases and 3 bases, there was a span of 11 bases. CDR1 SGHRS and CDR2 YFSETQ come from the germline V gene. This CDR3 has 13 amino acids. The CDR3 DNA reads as TGCGCCAGCAGCCTCAGAGGAGTCTACGAGCAGTACTTC. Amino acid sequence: CASSLRGVYEQYF.

CDR3 amino acids: CASSFRGKETQYF. DNA for the CDR3: TGTGCCAGCTCATTCAGGGGAAAGGAGACCCAGTACTTC. V is TRBV12-3 or TRBV12-4 and J is TRBJ2-5, with D maybe TRBD1 (6 bases). Trimming took off 8 bases at V and 5 bases at J, with 15 bases between the two ends. The CDR3 sequence is 13 residues long.

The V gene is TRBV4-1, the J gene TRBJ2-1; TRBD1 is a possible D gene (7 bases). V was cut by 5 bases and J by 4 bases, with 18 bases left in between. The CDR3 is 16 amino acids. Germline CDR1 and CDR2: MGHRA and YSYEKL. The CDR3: CASSGGRRGRYNEQFF. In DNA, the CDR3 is TGCGCCAGCAGCGGGGGCAGGAGGGGGCGGTACAATGAGCAGTTCTTC.

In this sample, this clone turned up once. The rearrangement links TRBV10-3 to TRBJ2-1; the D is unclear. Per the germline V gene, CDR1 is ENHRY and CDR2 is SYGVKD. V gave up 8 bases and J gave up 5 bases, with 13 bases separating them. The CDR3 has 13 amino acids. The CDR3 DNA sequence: TGTGCCATCTCTGGGCTTTTCAACAATGAGCAGTTCTTC. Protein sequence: CAISGLFNNEQFF.

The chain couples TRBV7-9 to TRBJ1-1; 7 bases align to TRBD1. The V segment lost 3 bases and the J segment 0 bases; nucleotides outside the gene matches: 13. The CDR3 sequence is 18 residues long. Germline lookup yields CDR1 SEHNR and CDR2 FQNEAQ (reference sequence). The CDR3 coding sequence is TGTGCCAGCAGCTTGCCGGACAGGTTGAAAGTTCTGAACACTGAAGCTTTCTTT. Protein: CASSLPDRLKVLNTEAFF.

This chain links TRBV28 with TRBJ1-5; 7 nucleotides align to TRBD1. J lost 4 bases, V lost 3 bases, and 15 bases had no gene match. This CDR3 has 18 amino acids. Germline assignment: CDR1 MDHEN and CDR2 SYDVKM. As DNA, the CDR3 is TGTGCCAGCAGTTTCGGACAGGTAGGTCCTGTGAGGAATCAGCCCCAGCATTTT. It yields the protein CASSFGQVGPVRNQPQHF.

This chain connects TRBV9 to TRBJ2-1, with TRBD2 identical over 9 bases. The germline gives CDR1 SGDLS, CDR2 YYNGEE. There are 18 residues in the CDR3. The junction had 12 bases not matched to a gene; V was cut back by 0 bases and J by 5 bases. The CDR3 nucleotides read TGTGCCAGCAGCGTAGTGGGCGGGGGGGCGGCAAAAAACAATGAGCAGTTCTTC. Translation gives CASSVVGGGAAKNNEQFF.

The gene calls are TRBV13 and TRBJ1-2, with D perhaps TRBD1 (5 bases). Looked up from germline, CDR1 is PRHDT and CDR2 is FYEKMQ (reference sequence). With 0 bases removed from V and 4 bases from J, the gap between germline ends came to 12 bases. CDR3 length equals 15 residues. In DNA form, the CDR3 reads TGTGCCAGCAGCTTAGGTCAGGGAGGAGGCTATGGCTACACCTTC. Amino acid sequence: CASSLGQGGGYGYTF.

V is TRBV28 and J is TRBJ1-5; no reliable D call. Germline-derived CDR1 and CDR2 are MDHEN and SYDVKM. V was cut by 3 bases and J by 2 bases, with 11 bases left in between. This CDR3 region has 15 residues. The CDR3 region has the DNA TGTGCCAGCAGTTTGACGGGTCGGGGCAATCAGCCCCAGCATTTT. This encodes CASSLTGRGNQPQHF.

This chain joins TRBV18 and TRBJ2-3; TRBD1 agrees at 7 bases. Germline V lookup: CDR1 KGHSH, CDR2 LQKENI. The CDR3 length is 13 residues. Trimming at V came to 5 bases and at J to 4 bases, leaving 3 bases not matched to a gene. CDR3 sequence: CASSTGTADTQYF. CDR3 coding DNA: TGTGCCAGCTCAACCGGGACAGCAGATACGCAGTATTTT.

The CDR3 loop is CASSRGQGVSSTEAFF. The CDR3 DNA follows: TGCGCCAGCAGTAGGGGCCAGGGGGTTTCGAGCACTGAAGCTTTCTTT. This chain links TRBV10-1 with TRBJ1-1; 7 positions agree with TRBD1. Germline V gene data show CDR1 as WNHNN and CDR2 as SYGVQD (reference sequence). V was pared by 5 bases and J by 4 bases, with 13 bases of the junction left unmatched. The CDR3 consists of 16 residues.

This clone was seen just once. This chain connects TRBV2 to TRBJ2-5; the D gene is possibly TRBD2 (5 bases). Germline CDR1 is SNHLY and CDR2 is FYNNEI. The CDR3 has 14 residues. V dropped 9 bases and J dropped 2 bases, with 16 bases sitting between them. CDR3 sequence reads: CASSVLGAQETQYF. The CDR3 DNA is TGTGCCAGTTCAGTACTGGGAGCTCAAGAGACCCAGTACTTC.

The CDR3 is CASSQGQGPNQPQHF. The DNA of the CDR3 is TGTGCCAGCAGCCAGGGACAGGGACCCAATCAGCCCCAGCATTTT. This chain joins TRBV9 and TRBJ1-5; 9 nucleotides line up with TRBD1. V shed 4 bases and J 3 bases; nucleotides not matched to a gene: 5. CDR3 length: 15 amino acids. CDR1 and CDR2 (germline): SGDLS, YYNGEE.

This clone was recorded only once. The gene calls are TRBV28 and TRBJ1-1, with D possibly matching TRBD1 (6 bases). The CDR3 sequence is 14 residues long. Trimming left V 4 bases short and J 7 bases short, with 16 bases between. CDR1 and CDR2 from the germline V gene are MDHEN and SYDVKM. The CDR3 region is CASSSTRQALEAFF. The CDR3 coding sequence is TGTGCCAGCAGTTCCACGCGACAGGCTCTTGAAGCTTTCTTT.

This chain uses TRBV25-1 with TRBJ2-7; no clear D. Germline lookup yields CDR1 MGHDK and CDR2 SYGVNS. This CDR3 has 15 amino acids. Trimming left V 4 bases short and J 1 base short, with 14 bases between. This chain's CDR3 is CASSGSGSSSYEQYF. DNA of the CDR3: TGTGCCAGCAGTGGCTCAGGCAGCTCATCCTACGAGCAGTACTTC.

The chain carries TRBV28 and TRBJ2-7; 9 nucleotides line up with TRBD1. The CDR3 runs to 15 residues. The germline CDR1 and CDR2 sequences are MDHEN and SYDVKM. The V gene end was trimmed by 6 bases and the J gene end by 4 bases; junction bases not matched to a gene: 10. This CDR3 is CASSAPGTGFYEQYF. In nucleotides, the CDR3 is TGTGCCAGCAGCGCCCCCGGGACAGGGTTTTACGAGCAGTACTTC. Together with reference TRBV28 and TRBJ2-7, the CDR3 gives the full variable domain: DVKVTQSSRYLVKRTGEKVFLECVQDMDHENMFWYRQDPGLGLRLIYFSYDVKMKEKGDIPEGYSVSREKKERFSLILESASTNQTSMYLCASSAPGTGFYEQYFGPGTRLTVT.